Sequencing of this T cell receptor beta chain was carried out in a study of graft-versus-host responses after intestinal transplantation. About the study: Multivisceral, liver-intestinal, or isolated intestinal transplants were received by the recipients. Findings and caveats of the study: Individuals who had graft-donor T cell macrochimerism had allografts that showed high graft-versus-host to host-versus-graft clonal ratios. GvH clones turned up in recipient marrow; some had shown up first in ileum or blood. The highest levels of circulating GvH clones went along with early declines in HvG clones after transplant.

Sequenced by immunoSEQ multiplex PCR; TCRdb stores in-frame clones only, minus some. This table has approximately 81,000 clones, around 86% appearing once. The CDR3 has 14 amino acids. Germline V gene sequence: CDR1 SGDLS, CDR2 YYNGEE. Trimming left V 0 bases short and J 4 bases short, with 11 bases between. In regard to this clone: The target antigen is unknown.

The V and J genes are TRBV9 and TRBJ2-7; tentative D call: TRBD2 (6 bases). Material: unstimulated CD8+ T cells sorted from spleen or lymph node cells, obtained before transplant. The source is a human donor who was the organ donor for an intestinal transplant. The CDR3 region has the DNA TGTGCCAGCAGCGTAGCTTACGGGGGATACGAGCAGTACTTC. Translation: CASSVAYGGYEQYF.